The 29 T cell receptor beta chains below all came from one sample that was sequenced in a study of blood T cells in healthy people across ages. The second PCR ran roughly 6 to 11 cycles with a sample-barcoded 5' primer and J-beta primers. Each CDR3 protein gets one entry after TCRdb re-called the 5' RACE reads with MiXCR. The sample lists around 690,000 distinct CDR3 sequences, about 54% occurring once. Input material: blood. The receptors come from a man aged 60 to 75 in good health.

The chain joins TRBV11-2 to TRBJ2-1; possible D gene TRBD2, 6 bases. V was trimmed by 1 base and J by 8 bases, leaving 15 bases between them. The CDR3 has 15 amino acids. Germline V gene data show CDR1 as SGHAT and CDR2 as FQNNGV. The CDR3 reads CASSLGLGEQDEQFF. The CDR3 coding sequence is TGTGCCAGCAGCTTAGGACTAGGAGAGCAGGATGAGCAGTTCTTC.

The chain links TRBV7-8 to TRBJ2-5; a weak D match, TRBD2 (6 bases). V was pared by 2 bases and J by 5 bases, with 12 bases between. CDR3 size: 14 residues. Germline V lookup: CDR1 SGHVS, CDR2 FQNEAQ. The CDR3 loop is CASSLNLEGETQYF. In nucleotides, the CDR3 is TGTGCCAGCAGCTTAAATCTGGAGGGGGAGACCCAGTACTTC.

The J gene is TRBJ2-1, the V gene TRBV18; 12 nucleotides agree with TRBD2. Looked up from germline, CDR1 is KGHSH and CDR2 is LQKENI. There are 16 residues in the CDR3. Trimming cost V 6 bases and J 9 bases; bases outside gene matches: 12. The CDR3 region has the DNA TGTGCCAGCTCCCCGACCACTAGCGGGGGGCAGGGTGAGCAGTTCTTC. Translating it yields CASSPTTSGGQGEQFF.

This chain links TRBV24-1 with TRBJ2-7; 7 bases align to TRBD1. The V segment lost 11 bases and the J segment 3 bases; nucleotides outside the gene matches: 15. The CDR3 contains 15 residues. CDR1 is KGHDR, CDR2 SFDVKD, per germline. CDR3 bases: TGTGCCAACAACCCCATTGGACAGGCAAGCTACGAGCAGTACTTC. Its translation: CANNPIGQASYEQYF.

The rearrangement uses TRBV4-1 and TRBJ2-1, with 9 bases matching TRBD2. The ends lost 4 bases at V and 2 bases at J; junction bases unmatched: 12. CDR3 size: 18 residues. Germline-derived CDR1 and CDR2 are MGHRA and YSYEKL. The CDR3 protein is CASSPAAVGGRAYNEQFF. CDR3 coding DNA: TGCGCCAGCAGCCCAGCGGCCGTGGGCGGGAGGGCCTACAATGAGCAGTTCTTC.

The chain uses TRBV20-1 and TRBJ1-1; D not certain. Trimming took 6 bases from V and 1 from J, leaving 12 bases between them. The length of the CDR3 is 13 residues. Per germline, CDR1 DFQATT and CDR2 SNEGSKA (reference sequence). The CDR3 sequence: CSAPMEANTEAFF. The DNA for the CDR3 is TGCAGTGCCCCAATGGAGGCGAACACTGAAGCTTTCTTT.

The chain is built from TRBV4-2 and TRBJ2-5, with D unresolved. The end of the DNA is better explained by TRBJ2-7, so the J call may be wrong. The CDR3 contains 16 residues. Looked up from germline, CDR1 is LGHNA and CDR2 is YNFKEQ. CDR3 in amino acids: CASSQVNAEGSYEQYF. The CDR3 DNA sequence: TGTGCCAGCAGCCAAGTAAACGCTGAAGGAAGTTACGAGCAGTACTTC.

The chain couples TRBV4-1 to TRBJ1-2; weak D call: TRBD1 (5 bases). This CDR3 is 12 amino acids long. Germline CDR1 is MGHRA and CDR2 is YSYEKL. V lost 3 bases to trimming and J lost 3 bases, with 5 bases between them. Here the CDR3 reads CASSQTDYGYTF. CDR3 sequence (DNA): TGCGCCAGCAGCCAGACAGACTATGGCTACACCTTC.

The chain couples TRBV24-1 to TRBJ2-3; D is undetermined. The CDR3 runs to 13 residues. The V end lost 2 bases, the J end lost 6 bases, and 8 bases lay between the germline ends. Germline lookup yields CDR1 KGHDR and CDR2 SFDVKD. The CDR3 here is CATSDSARDTQYF. The CDR3 nucleotides read TGTGCCACCAGTGATTCGGCACGGGATACGCAGTATTTT.

This chain joins TRBV27 and TRBJ2-1, with a weak D call TRBD2 (5 bases). The CDR3 runs to 15 residues. The V gene lost 4 bases and the J gene lost 0 bases, with 10 bases spanning the gap. Germline lookup yields CDR1 MNHEY and CDR2 SMNVEV (reference sequence). The CDR3: CASSSQRPSYNEQFF. CDR3 bases: TGTGCCAGCAGTTCCCAGCGGCCCTCCTACAATGAGCAGTTCTTC.

This clonotype was found a few times. The chain is built from TRBV3-1 and TRBJ1-6; 8 bases are shared with TRBD1. Trimming cost V 4 bases and J 9 bases; bases outside gene matches: 8. This CDR3 is 15 amino acids long. Germline V lookup: CDR1 LGHDT, CDR2 YNNKEL (reference sequence). CDR3 in amino acids: CASSPRTGNVSPLHF. The CDR3, as DNA: TGTGCCAGCAGCCCCAGGACAGGGAACGTTTCACCCCTCCACTTT.

The table lists this clonotype with a few counts. The chain couples TRBV7-4 to TRBJ1-6; the match to TRBD1 covers 7 bases. Per the germline V gene, CDR1 is SGHVT and CDR2 is SQSDAQ. The ends lost 5 bases at V and 2 bases at J; junction bases unmatched: 6. The CDR3 spans 16 residues. CDR3 loop: CASSPGTEPYNSPLHF. The DNA for the CDR3 is TGTGCCAGCAGCCCCGGGACAGAACCCTATAATTCACCCCTCCACTTT.

The rearrangement joins TRBV19 to TRBJ1-2; D perhaps matches TRBD1 (6 bases). The CDR3 extends over 13 amino acids. Germline V gene data show CDR1 as LNHDA and CDR2 as SQIVND (reference sequence). Trimming took 9 bases from V and 5 from J, leaving 16 bases between them. DNA of the CDR3: TGTGCCAGCCAGACGGACAGAGAATATGGCTACACCTTC. Encoded protein: CASQTDREYGYTF.

The chain employs TRBV6-5 and TRBJ2-1; tentative D call: TRBD1 (5 bases). The DNA matches TRBJ2-7 better at its end, which makes the J call doubtful. Germline-derived CDR1 and CDR2 are MNHEY and SVGAGI. This CDR3 is built from 15 residues. The DNA of the CDR3 is TGTGCCAGCAGTCTACAGGATCTCTCCTACAATGAGCAGTACTTC. It is translated as CASSLQDLSYNEQYF.

The genes are TRBV28 and TRBJ2-5, with D possibly being TRBD1 or TRBD2 (6 bases each). CDR1 and CDR2 (germline): MDHEN, SYDVKM. V lost 4 bases to trimming and J lost 7 bases, with 22 bases between them. This CDR3 has 16 residues. The CDR3, as DNA: TGTGCCAGCAGTTCCCCCCGGGACTCCTCCAGGGGGACCCAGTACTTC. This codes for CASSSPRDSSRGTQYF.

This chain joins TRBV20-1 and TRBJ2-5; D might be TRBD2 (5 bases). With 5 bases removed from V and 2 bases from J, the gap between germline ends came to 18 bases. The length of the CDR3 is 15 residues. Germline CDR1 and CDR2: DFQATT and SNEGSKA (reference sequence). In nucleotides, the CDR3 is TGCAGTGCTGAGGCTCCGGGATCCCCTCAAGAGACCCAGTACTTC. Protein: CSAEAPGSPQETQYF.

This clonotype occurred once. V is TRBV20-1 and J is TRBJ2-4, with 12 bases matching TRBD2. V lost 1 base to trimming and J lost 0 bases; unmatched junction nucleotides: 10. This CDR3 spans 19 amino acids. Germline CDR1 and CDR2: DFQATT and SNEGSKA (reference sequence). The CDR3 DNA reads TGCAGTGCTAGAGCAGGACTAGCGGGGAGTTATCGAGCCAAAAACATTCAGTACTTC. Protein product: CSARAGLAGSYRAKNIQYF.

This clonotype showed up just a few times. The chain uses TRBV15 and TRBJ2-1; 7 bases are shared with TRBD1. The CDR3 totals 13 residues. In germline, CDR1 is LNHNV, CDR2 YYDKDF (reference sequence). Unmatched junction bases numbered 4, after V lost 1 base and J lost 10 bases. Written as DNA, the CDR3 is TGTGCCACCAGCAGAGGCACGACAGGGGAGCAGTTCTTC. This translates into CATSRGTTGEQFF. The variable domain in full, completed from reference TRBV15 and TRBJ2-1, reads DAMVIQNPRYQVTQFGKPVTLSCSQTLNHNVMYWYQQKSSQAPKLLFHYYDKDFNNEADTPDNFQSRRPNTSFCFLDIRSPGLGDTAMYLCATSRGTTGEQFFGPGTRLTVL.

This clonotype was counted many times. The chain couples TRBV28 to TRBJ2-7; 8 nucleotides match TRBD1. The CDR3 sequence is 14 residues long. V lost 4 bases to trimming and J lost 3 bases; unmatched junction nucleotides: 5. Germline V lookup: CDR1 MDHEN, CDR2 SYDVKM. The CDR3 protein is CASSSPGQGYEQYF. For the CDR3, the DNA is TGTGCCAGCAGTTCACCCGGACAGGGCTACGAGCAGTACTTC.

This clonotype was seen more than once but under ten times. The rearrangement uses TRBV6-1 and TRBJ1-6; D ambiguous. The germline gives CDR1 MNHNS, CDR2 SASEGT. V was clipped by 6 bases and J by 7 bases, with 10 bases between them. The CDR3 sequence is 13 residues long. The CDR3 region is CASSDDLNSPLHF. In DNA, the CDR3 is TGTGCCAGCAGCGACGACTTAAATTCACCCCTCCACTTT.

The chain couples TRBV7-2 to TRBJ2-3; 9 bases fit TRBD2. Germline V gene data show CDR1 as SGHTA and CDR2 as FQGNSA. The CDR3 covers 15 residues. The V segment lost 5 bases and the J segment 2 bases; nucleotides outside the gene matches: 5. For the CDR3, the DNA is TGTGCCAGCAGCACCTGGACTAGCGTCACAGATACGCAGTATTTT. It translates to CASSTWTSVTDTQYF.

V gene TRBV11-2 combines with J gene TRBJ2-3; TRBD2 might be the D (6 bases). Trimming stripped 7 bases from V and 2 bases from J, with 16 bases between. The CDR3 loop spans 15 amino acids. CDR1 SGHAT and CDR2 FQNNGV come from the germline V gene. CDR3 in amino acids: CASTTLADPTDTQYF. The CDR3 DNA reads TGTGCCAGCACAACCTTAGCGGACCCCACAGATACGCAGTATTTT.

This clonotype was observed a handful of times. The chain is built from TRBV20-1 and TRBJ2-4; possibly TRBD1 for D (5 bases). The J call may be faulty, since TRBJ2-7 better matches the DNA end. The germline V gene encodes CDR1 DFQATT and CDR2 SNEGSKA (reference sequence). The CDR3 sequence is 15 residues long. As DNA, the CDR3 is TGCAGTGCTACCTATTCCCAGGGCGTCCTCTACGAGCAGTACTTC. Translating it yields CSATYSQGVLYEQYF.

This clonotype was seen a few times. The chain links TRBV29-1 to TRBJ2-5; no clear D gene. Per germline, CDR1 SQVTM and CDR2 ANQGSEA. The CDR3 has 13 amino acids. V gave up 4 bases and J gave up 4 bases, with 13 bases separating them. Here the CDR3 reads CSVAGQVGETQYF. The CDR3 nucleotides read TGCAGCGTTGCTGGGCAGGTAGGAGAGACCCAGTACTTC.

This chain links TRBV28 with TRBJ2-7; 10 nucleotides align to TRBD1. The J call could be wrong; TRBJ2-5 is a better fit for the DNA end. The V gene's germline CDR1 is MDHEN and CDR2 SYDVKM. This CDR3 spans 14 amino acids. In DNA, the CDR3 is TGTGCCAGCAGTTCCCCGGGACAGGGGGAGACCCAGTACTTC. Translating gives CASSSPGQGETQYF.

A few counts support this clonotype. The CDR3 protein is CASSQDLQSYEQYF. CDR3 sequence (DNA): TGTGCCAGCAGCCAAGATTTACAATCCTACGAGCAGTACTTC. The chain links TRBV4-2 to TRBJ2-7; no clear D. Between the trimmed V and J ends, which lost 0 bases and 1 base, there was a span of 7 bases. The CDR3 is 14 residues long. Germline values: CDR1 LGHNA, CDR2 YNFKEQ.

The chain has TRBV20-1 and TRBJ1-2, with a tentative D call TRBD1 (5 bases). The ends were cut back, 6 bases at V and 2 bases at J, with 10 bases in the middle. Germline CDR1 and CDR2: DFQATT and SNEGSKA (reference sequence). The CDR3 length is 12 residues. CDR3 protein: CSAGGRNYGYTF. CDR3 sequence (DNA): TGCAGTGCCGGGGGAAGGAACTATGGCTACACCTTC.

The chain is built from TRBV5-6 and TRBJ1-1; 11 positions match TRBD1. Germline CDR1 SGHDT, CDR2 YYEEEE. V shed 4 bases and J 1 base; nucleotides not matched to a gene: 3. The CDR3 is made up of 15 amino acids. CDR3 region: CASSPDRGRNTEAFF. The CDR3 DNA follows: TGTGCCAGCAGCCCGGACAGGGGGCGGAACACTGAAGCTTTCTTT.

This clonotype came up once. V usage is TRBV7-2 and J usage is TRBJ1-1, with a possible D match to TRBD1 (5 bases). The germline gives CDR1 SGHTA, CDR2 FQGNSA. V dropped 2 bases and J dropped 4 bases, with 14 bases sitting between them. This CDR3 is 15 amino acids long. For the CDR3, the DNA is TGTGCCAGCAGCTTAACGGCAGGAAGGGGCACTGAAGCTTTCTTT. It translates to CASSLTAGRGTEAFF. The full variable domain, its missing parts supplied by reference TRBV7-2 and TRBJ1-1, is GAGVSQSPSNKVTEKGKDVELRCDPISGHTALYWYRQSLGQGLEFLIYFQGNSAPDKSGLPSDRFSAERTGGSVSTLTIQRTQQEDSAVYLCASSLTAGRGTEAFFGQGTRLTVV.